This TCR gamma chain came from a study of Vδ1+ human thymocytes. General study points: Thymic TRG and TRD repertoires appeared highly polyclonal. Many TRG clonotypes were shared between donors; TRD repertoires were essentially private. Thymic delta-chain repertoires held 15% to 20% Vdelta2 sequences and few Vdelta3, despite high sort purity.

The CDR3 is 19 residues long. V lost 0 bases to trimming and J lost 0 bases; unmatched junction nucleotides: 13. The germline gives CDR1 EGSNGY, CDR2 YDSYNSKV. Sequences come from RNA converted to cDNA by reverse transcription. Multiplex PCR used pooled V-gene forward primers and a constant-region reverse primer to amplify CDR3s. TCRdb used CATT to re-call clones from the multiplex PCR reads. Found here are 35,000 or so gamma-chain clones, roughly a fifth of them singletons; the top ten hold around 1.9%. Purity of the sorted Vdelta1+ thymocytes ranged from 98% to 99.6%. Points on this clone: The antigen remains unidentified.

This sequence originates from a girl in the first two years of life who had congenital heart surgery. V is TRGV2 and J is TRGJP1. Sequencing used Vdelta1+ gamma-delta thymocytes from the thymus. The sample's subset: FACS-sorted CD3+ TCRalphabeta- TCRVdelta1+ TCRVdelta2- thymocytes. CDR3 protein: CATWDGPTKVNTTGWFKIF. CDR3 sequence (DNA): TGTGCCACCTGGGACGGGCCAACTAAGGTTAATACCACTGGTTGGTTCAAGATATTT.